This paragraph covers one T cell receptor (beta chain) sequence. The V end lost 2 bases, the J end lost 0 bases, and 6 bases lay between the germline ends. This CDR3 is 13 amino acids long. Germline CDR1 DFQATT, CDR2 SNEGSKA (reference sequence). The time point here: newly diagnosed GD, antithyroid drugs for less than 3 months. RNA from PBMCs was the source of the TCR library. Arm-PCR of CDR3 regions and iRepertoire HTBI primers were used to build TCR beta libraries. Using its own MiXCR run on the multiplex PCR reads, TCRdb lists one record per CDR3 protein. The top ten hold just under 25% of the sample, which has roughly 560,000 distinct CDR3 sequences, around 15% seen once. These data originate in a study of regulatory T cells in long-lasting Graves disease. These records were also assigned to another study, of T cells in Graves' hyperthyroidism and ophthalmopathy.

The TCR sequence derives from a woman aged 35 to 60 with Graves disease. Sequences were derived from peripheral blood mononuclear cells (PBMCs), sampled at new diagnosis, from a patient treated with antithyroid drugs. The V call is TRBV20-1, the J call TRBJ2-3; D is unclear. The CDR3 sequence: CSARWQSTDTQYF. Written as DNA, the CDR3 is TGCAGTGCTAGATGGCAGAGCACAGATACGCAGTATTTT.